One sample yielded the 13 T cell receptor beta chains listed below, sequenced in a study of cytomegalovirus exposure and HLA in healthy donors. PCR used 60 Vbeta primers and 13 Jbeta primers. Assay used: immunoSEQ multiplex PCR; TCRdb lists only in-frame clones, some missing. Of about 100,000 clones listed, approximately 80% were seen once; the top ten hold 3.5% to 5%. The sample consisted of PBMCs. Every receptor here comes from a male donor in good health and CMV-seronegative.

The chain joins TRBV4-2 to TRBJ2-7; tentatively, D is TRBD1 (5 bases). Germline CDR1 is LGHNA and CDR2 is YNFKEQ. The CDR3 loop spans 15 amino acids. With 0 bases removed from V and 6 bases from J, the gap between germline ends came to 15 bases. CDR3 in DNA: TGTGCCAGCAGCCAAGATTTGGGCAGGGCGAGCGAGCAGTACTTC. It is translated as CASSQDLGRASEQYF.

The V and J genes are TRBV25-1 and TRBJ2-5; 8 bases match TRBD1. The end of the DNA is better explained by TRBJ2-7, so the J call may be wrong. The germline CDR1 and CDR2 sequences are MGHDK and SYGVNS. The CDR3 spans 14 residues. CDR3 sequence reads: CASSEQGATYEQYF. Written as DNA, the CDR3 is TGTGCCAGCAGTGAGCAGGGGGCTACCTACGAGCAGTACTTC.

J is TRBJ2-6 and V is TRBV15; 8 bases line up with TRBD1. V was clipped by 3 bases and J by 2 bases; unmatched bases: 9. The germline V gene encodes CDR1 LNHNV and CDR2 YYDKDF (reference sequence). The CDR3 has 18 amino acids. The CDR3 coding sequence is TGTGCCACCAGCAGGGCCGGGACAGGACCCCCTGGGGCCAACGTCCTGACTTTC. Its translation is CATSRAGTGPPGANVLTF.

The chain has TRBV4-2 and TRBJ1-1, with D unresolved. The V end lost 0 bases, the J end lost 1 base, and 15 bases lay between the germline ends. Germline CDR1 and CDR2: LGHNA and YNFKEQ. This CDR3 region has 17 residues. CDR3 in DNA: TGTGCCAGCAGCCAAGATCTGACGGGAAAAGCGAACACTGAAGCTTTCTTT. It translates to CASSQDLTGKANTEAFF.

This chain connects TRBV7-9 to TRBJ2-7; TRBD1 might be the D (6 bases). The germline gives CDR1 SEHNR, CDR2 FQNEAQ (reference sequence). Trimming removed 0 bases at V and 3 bases at J, with 15 bases between. The CDR3 loop spans 16 amino acids. The CDR3 DNA reads as TGTGCCAGCAGCTTAGCGTTTGGCAGGGGTCACTACGAGCAGTACTTC. Residues: CASSLAFGRGHYEQYF. The whole variable domain, filled in from reference TRBV7-9 and TRBJ2-7, reads DTGVSQNPRHKITKRGQNVTFRCDPISEHNRLYWYRQTLGQGPEFLTYFQNEAQLEKSRLLSDRFSAERPKGSFSTLEIQRTEQGDSAMYLCASSLAFGRGHYEQYFGPGTRLTVT.

This sequence joins TRBV27 and TRBJ2-3, with D uncertain. The CDR3 totals 13 residues. Trimming cost V 0 bases and J 2 bases, with 3 bases left between them. Germline V gene lookup returns CDR1 MNHEY and CDR2 SMNVEV (reference sequence). This CDR3 is CASSLSHTDTQYF. The CDR3 nucleotides read TGTGCCAGCAGTTTATCCCACACAGATACGCAGTATTTT.

The chain recombines TRBV18 with TRBJ2-5, with D perhaps TRBD2 (6 bases). Germline-derived CDR1 and CDR2 are KGHSH and LQKENI. V was trimmed by 3 bases and J by 3 bases, leaving 14 bases between them. The CDR3 totals 15 residues. CDR3 region: CASSPPGLPKETQYF. The CDR3 nucleotides are TGTGCCAGCTCACCTCCAGGACTACCGAAAGAGACCCAGTACTTC.

V is TRBV5-1 and J is TRBJ2-1, with 10 bases identical to TRBD1. This CDR3 spans 15 amino acids. From germline, CDR1 is SGHRS and CDR2 YFSETQ. Losses at the gene ends were 7 bases for V and 1 base for J; bases not matched to a gene: 5. This CDR3 is CASHRQGASYNEQFF. CDR3 nucleotides: TGCGCCAGCCACCGACAGGGGGCTTCCTACAATGAGCAGTTCTTC. Supplemented by reference TRBV5-1 and TRBJ2-1, the full variable domain reads KAGVTQTPRYLIKTRGQQVTLSCSPISGHRSVSWYQQTPGQGLQFLFEYFSETQRNKGNFPGRFSGRQFSNSRSEMNVSTLELGDSALYLCASHRQGASYNEQFFGPGTRLTVL.

The gene calls are TRBV19 and TRBJ2-2; 12 bases map to TRBD1. This CDR3 is 16 amino acids long. The germline CDR1 and CDR2 sequences are LNHDA and SQIVND (reference sequence). The junction had 6 bases not matched to a gene; V was cut back by 3 bases and J by 7 bases. The chain's CDR3 is CASSIGGQGAGGELFF. The CDR3 nucleotides read TGTGCCAGTAGTATTGGGGGACAGGGGGCCGGCGGGGAGCTGTTTTTT.

The rearrangement links TRBV28 to TRBJ2-7, with 8 bases identical to TRBD1. The ends lost 6 bases at V and 5 bases at J; junction bases unmatched: 15. Germline-derived CDR1 and CDR2 are MDHEN and SYDVKM. The CDR3 spans 16 residues. The CDR3 region is CASRRRTGSINDEQYF. The CDR3 DNA follows: TGTGCCAGCAGACGTCGGACAGGGTCTATAAACGACGAGCAGTACTTC.

This clone was counted once. This sequence joins TRBV6-1 and TRBJ1-2; 10 bases map to TRBD1. This CDR3 has 15 residues. Germline trimming cut 7 bases from V and 3 bases from J; bases unmatched to any gene: 8. CDR1 is MNHNS, CDR2 SASEGT, per germline. This chain's CDR3 is CASTRQGARYYGYTF. DNA for the CDR3: TGTGCCAGCACCCGACAGGGGGCGCGGTACTATGGCTACACCTTC.

V and J are TRBV5-6 and TRBJ1-2; 7 positions agree with TRBD1. Germline CDR1 is SGHDT and CDR2 is YYEEEE. The CDR3 contains 13 residues. With V trimmed by 2 bases and J by 9 bases, 7 bases remained unmatched. CDR3 residues: CASSFGDSWSYTF. The DNA of the CDR3 is TGTGCCAGCAGCTTTGGGGACAGCTGGAGCTACACCTTC.

The rearrangement joins TRBV4-2 to TRBJ1-5; a weak D match, TRBD1 (5 bases). The CDR3 spans 14 residues. The germline V gene has CDR1 LGHNA and CDR2 YNFKEQ. The V gene lost 0 bases and the J gene lost 7 bases, with 10 bases spanning the gap. The CDR3 nucleotides read TGTGCCAGCAGCCAAGACAGCGGGGGGCAGCCCCAGCATTTT. This sequence encodes CASSQDSGGQPQHF.